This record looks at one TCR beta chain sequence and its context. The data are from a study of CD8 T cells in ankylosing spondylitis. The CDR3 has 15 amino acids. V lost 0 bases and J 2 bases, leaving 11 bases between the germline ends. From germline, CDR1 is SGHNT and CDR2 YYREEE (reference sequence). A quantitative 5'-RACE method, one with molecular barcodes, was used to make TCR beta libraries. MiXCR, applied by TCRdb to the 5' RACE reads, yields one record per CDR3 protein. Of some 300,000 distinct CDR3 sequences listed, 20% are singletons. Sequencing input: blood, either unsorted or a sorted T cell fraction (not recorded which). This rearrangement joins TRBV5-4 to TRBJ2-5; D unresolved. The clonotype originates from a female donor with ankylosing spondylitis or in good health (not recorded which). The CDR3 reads CASSLASALQETQYF. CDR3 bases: TGTGCCAGCAGCTTGGCCTCGGCCTTACAAGAGACCCAGTACTTC.